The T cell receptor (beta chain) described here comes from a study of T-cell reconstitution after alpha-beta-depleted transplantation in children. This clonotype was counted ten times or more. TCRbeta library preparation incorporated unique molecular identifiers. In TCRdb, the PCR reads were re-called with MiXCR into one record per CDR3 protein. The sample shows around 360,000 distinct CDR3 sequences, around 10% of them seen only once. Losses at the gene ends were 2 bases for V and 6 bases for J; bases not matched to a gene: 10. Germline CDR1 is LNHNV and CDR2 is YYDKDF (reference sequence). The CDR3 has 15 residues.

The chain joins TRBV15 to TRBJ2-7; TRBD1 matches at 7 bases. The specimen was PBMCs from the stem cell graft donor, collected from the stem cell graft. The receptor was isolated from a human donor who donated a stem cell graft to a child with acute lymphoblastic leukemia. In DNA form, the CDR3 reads TGTGCCACCAGCAGATCACAGGGGCCCGGCTCCGAGCAGTACTTC. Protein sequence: CATSRSQGPGSEQYF.